The source of this T cell receptor (beta chain) is a study of CD8 T cells in ankylosing spondylitis. Study findings and constraints: The study looked at matched synovial fluid samples from ankylosing spondylitis patients. Disease-linked clones were reported to be significantly enriched there. Peripheral blood samples showed relatively rare disease-linked clones, and these clones were CD8+.

On this clonotype: Antigen unknown.

Germline V gene sequence: CDR1 MRHNA, CDR2 SNTAGT. V dropped 0 bases and J dropped 2 bases, with 24 bases sitting between them. This CDR3 contains 20 residues. Libraries for TCR beta were made by quantitative 5'-RACE with molecular barcodes. TCRdb reanalysed the 5' RACE reads using MiXCR and keeps one entry per CDR3 protein. Seen here are about 360,000 distinct CDR3 sequences, roughly 22% observed once, and the top ten hold about an eighth. The gene calls are TRBV6-4 and TRBJ2-3; a possible D gene is TRBD1 (7 bases). The sample comprised blood, either unsorted or a sorted T cell fraction (not recorded which). The source of this sequence is a male donor with ankylosing spondylitis or in good health (not recorded which). The CDR3 is CASSDSGQEGVNGATDTQYF. CDR3 DNA: TGTGCCAGCAGTGACTCCGGACAGGAGGGGGTTAATGGGGCCACAGATACGCAGTATTTT.